A single sample is the source of the 25 T cell receptor beta chains below, sequenced in a study of blood T cell repertoires in COVID-19. The protocol was immunoSEQ multiplex PCR, while the TCRdb copy is restricted to in-frame clones and leaves out a portion. The data hold about 190,000 clones, with 88% observed a single time. Material: peripheral blood. These receptors came from a human donor in a cohort sampled during active COVID-19.

The chain employs TRBV19 and TRBJ1-1; unclear D gene. This CDR3 contains 14 residues. The V gene's germline CDR1 is LNHDA and CDR2 SQIVND (reference sequence). V shed 7 bases and J shed 4 bases, with 16 bases lying between them. The CDR3 region is CASKVEARVTEAFF. The CDR3 region has the DNA TGTGCCAGTAAGGTGGAGGCCCGAGTCACTGAAGCTTTCTTT.

This chain joins TRBV28 and TRBJ2-7; 8 positions match TRBD2. Trimming at V came to 7 bases and at J to 0 bases, leaving 20 bases not matched to a gene. CDR3 length: 19 residues. In germline, CDR1 is MDHEN, CDR2 SYDVKM. The CDR3 loop is CASNLPPLGRAVVSYEQYF. Here the CDR3 DNA reads TGTGCCAGCAACCTCCCGCCGCTCGGGAGGGCCGTTGTCTCCTACGAGCAGTACTTC.

The V and J genes are TRBV27 and TRBJ1-2; D unclear. The CDR3 runs to 14 residues. The V end was cut by 6 bases, the J end by 4 bases, with 15 bases between. The germline V gene has CDR1 MNHEY and CDR2 SMNVEV (reference sequence). CDR3 bases: TGTGCCAGCAGCCCCGGGTTTTTGGGCTATGGCTACACCTTC. Translating it yields CASSPGFLGYGYTF.

V and J are TRBV7-2 and TRBJ2-3, with 10 bases that match TRBD2. The CDR3 is 13 amino acids. CDR1 is SGHTA and CDR2 is FQGNSA in the germline V gene. J gave up 6 bases and V 6 bases, and 3 bases lay outside the gene matches. The CDR3 is CASRSGGADTQYF. The CDR3 nucleotides are TGTGCCAGCAGGAGCGGGGGGGCGGATACGCAGTATTTT. The full variable domain, its missing parts supplied by reference TRBV7-2 and TRBJ2-3, is GAGVSQSPSNKVTEKGKDVELRCDPISGHTALYWYRQSLGQGLEFLIYFQGNSAPDKSGLPSDRFSAERTGGSVSTLTIQRTQQEDSAVYLCASRSGGADTQYFGPGTRLTVL.

The V call is TRBV30, the J call TRBJ2-7; a possible D gene is TRBD2 (5 bases). This CDR3 is built from 14 residues. Germline V gene data show CDR1 as GTSNPN and CDR2 as SVGIG (reference sequence). Trimming stripped 1 base from V and 7 bases from J, with 17 bases between. CDR3 residues: CAWSAGITLREQYF. CDR3 DNA sequence: TGTGCCTGGAGTGCGGGGATTACGTTAAGGGAGCAGTACTTC.

V is TRBV4-1 and J is TRBJ2-3; 8 nucleotides line up with TRBD1. This CDR3 has 18 amino acids. Trimming removed 1 base from V and 2 bases from J; junction bases left unmatched: 11. CDR1 and CDR2 (germline): MGHRA, YSYEKL. CDR3 amino acids: CASSQVSKGQGHTDTQYF. For the CDR3, the DNA is TGCGCCAGCAGCCAAGTATCTAAAGGACAGGGACACACAGATACGCAGTATTTT.

This clone occurred once. The V gene is TRBV4-2, the J gene TRBJ1-2; TRBD1 aligns across 9 bases. The germline gives CDR1 LGHNA, CDR2 YNFKEQ. The ends lost 0 bases at V and 7 bases at J; junction bases unmatched: 6. The CDR3 extends over 15 amino acids. The CDR3: CASSQDPGQGVGYTF. The CDR3, as DNA: TGTGCCAGCAGCCAAGATCCGGGACAGGGAGTTGGCTACACCTTC.

CDR3 in amino acids: CASSQSLESNQPQHF. The CDR3 region has the DNA TGCGCCAGCAGTCAATCCCTAGAGAGCAATCAGCCCCAGCATTTT. The chain uses TRBV23-1 and TRBJ1-5; D call uncertain. TRBV23-1 is filed as an ORF, its function uncertain. The CDR3 has 15 residues. V was shortened by 0 bases and J by 1 base, with 7 bases between the two germline ends.

With regard to this clone: The limits of the CDR3 on the DNA are not certain, so only TCRdb's listed CDR3 is given. The CDR3 protein is CASSWGSGTGGLFF. The chain recombines TRBV5-6 with TRBJ2-1; TRBD1 was called by the table and not checked on the DNA. 14 amino acids form the CDR3, both terminal residues included. Germline values: CDR1 SGHDT, CDR2 YYEEEE.

This clone was seen a single time. The chain links TRBV4-3 to TRBJ2-7; D not certain. Germline CDR1 and CDR2: LGHNA and YSLEER. V lost 0 bases and J 7 bases, leaving 13 bases between the germline ends. CDR3 length: 14 amino acids. The CDR3 region has the DNA TGCGCCAGCAGCCAAGAACCCCCCCCTGCGGAGCAGTACTTC. It encodes CASSQEPPPAEQYF.

The rearrangement links TRBV30 to TRBJ2-7; 10 bases fit TRBD2. This CDR3 has 16 amino acids. CDR1 and CDR2 (germline): GTSNPN, SVGIG (reference sequence). Losses at the gene ends were 0 bases for V and 2 bases for J; bases not matched to a gene: 7. The CDR3 DNA reads TGTGCCTGGAGTGTGGCTAGCGGGAGTGGGACCTACGAGCAGTACTTC. This codes for CAWSVASGSGTYEQYF. Using reference TRBV30 and TRBJ2-7 for the parts outside the CDR3, the full variable domain is SQTIHQWPATLVQPVGSPLSLECTVEGTSNPNLYWYRQAAGRGLQLLFYSVGIGQISSEVPQNLSASRPQDRQFILSSKKLLLSDSGFYLCAWSVASGSGTYEQYFGPGTRLTVT.

The chain has TRBV12-2 and TRBJ1-1; TRBD1, the D gene given by the table, was not confirmed from the DNA. TRBV12-2 is reported as a pseudogene. The CDR3 contains 16 residues. In DNA form, the CDR3 reads TGTGCAAGTCGCTTAGAGGCTGGGACAGAGAACACTGAAGCTTTCTTT. Translating it yields CASRLEAGTENTEAFF.

This chain connects TRBV19 to TRBJ1-5, with a possible D match to TRBD1 (5 bases). Trimming shortened V by 3 bases and J by 6 bases, and 18 bases separated the two germline ends. CDR1 and CDR2 (germline): LNHDA, SQIVND (reference sequence). This CDR3 has 16 amino acids. The CDR3 nucleotides read TGTGCCAGTAGTATCGGGCGGGGCGCCACGGGTCAGCCCCAGCATTTT. It is translated as CASSIGRGATGQPQHF.

V usage is TRBV9 and J usage is TRBJ2-7, with D maybe TRBD1 (6 bases). This CDR3 is built from 15 residues. Trimming stripped 4 bases from V and 1 base from J, with 15 bases between. Germline values: CDR1 SGDLS, CDR2 YYNGEE. CDR3 bases: TGTGCCAGCAGCTTACAGGGTTACGGGTCCTACGAGCAGTACTTC. Its protein product is CASSLQGYGSYEQYF.

V usage is TRBV27 and J usage is TRBJ2-2; 11 positions agree with TRBD2. The ends lost 7 bases at V and 5 bases at J; junction bases unmatched: 9. From germline, CDR1 is MNHEY and CDR2 SMNVEV (reference sequence). The CDR3 has 16 residues. The CDR3, as DNA: TGTGCCAGCATGGGAAGTGGGACTAGCGGAACCGGGGAGCTGTTTTTT. This translates into CASMGSGTSGTGELFF.

This chain connects TRBV4-3 to TRBJ2-5, with unresolved D. Germline CDR1 reads LGHNA; CDR2 reads YSLEER. V shed 0 bases and J shed 4 bases, with 15 bases lying between them. The CDR3 is made up of 16 amino acids. DNA for the CDR3: TGCGCCAGCAGCCAAGAATGGCAGCTAGGTGCAGAGACCCAGTACTTC. Amino acid sequence: CASSQEWQLGAETQYF.

The J gene is TRBJ2-1, the V gene TRBV15, with D hard to call. V lost 0 bases and J 4 bases, leaving 10 bases between the germline ends. This CDR3 spans 15 amino acids. Germline loops: CDR1 LNHNV, CDR2 YYDKDF (reference sequence). The CDR3 sequence is CATSRDARLYNEQFF. DNA of the CDR3: TGTGCCACCAGCAGAGATGCACGGTTATACAATGAGCAGTTCTTC. The full variable domain, rest sourced from reference TRBV15 and TRBJ2-1, is DAMVIQNPRYQVTQFGKPVTLSCSQTLNHNVMYWYQQKSSQAPKLLFHYYDKDFNNEADTPDNFQSRRPNTSFCFLDIRSPGLGDTAMYLCATSRDARLYNEQFFGPGTRLTVL.

This chain connects TRBV19 to TRBJ1-1, with 7 bases that match TRBD1. Trimming at V came to 2 bases and at J to 13 bases, leaving 13 bases not matched to a gene. Germline V gene lookup returns CDR1 LNHDA and CDR2 SQIVND (reference sequence). This CDR3 has 14 residues. CDR3 amino acids: CASSISGDSHLGFF. The CDR3 DNA sequence: TGTGCCAGTAGTATATCTGGGGACAGTCATTTGGGTTTCTTT.

The table lists this clone with a few counts. The V gene is TRBV4-3, the J gene TRBJ1-2, with TRBD1 as a possible D gene (5 bases). Deletions cut 0 bases from V and 2 bases from J, with 19 bases between. CDR3 length equals 18 residues. Germline lookup yields CDR1 LGHNA and CDR2 YSLEER. The CDR3 bases are TGCGCCAGCAGCCAAGATCCCCCCGGAGGGACGGGAAACTATGGCTACACCTTC. It codes for CASSQDPPGGTGNYGYTF.

The CDR3 DNA reads TGTGCCAGCAGCCAACCTCCGGGACAGGGGACTGGAAACACCATATATTTT. Protein product: CASSQPPGQGTGNTIYF. The genes are TRBV3-1 (or the pseudogene TRBV3-2) and TRBJ1-3, with 10 bases lining up with TRBD1. V was clipped by 2 bases and J by 2 bases; unmatched bases: 6. Germline V gene lookup returns CDR1 LGHDT and CDR2 YNNKEL (reference sequence). The CDR3 has 17 residues.

The V call is TRBV5-1, the J call TRBJ2-7; D might be TRBD2 (5 bases). CDR1 is SGHRS, CDR2 YFSETQ, per germline. V was shortened by 4 bases and J by 1 base, with 12 bases between the two germline ends. The CDR3 spans 14 residues. The CDR3 reads CASSPPGGSYEQYF. CDR3 bases: TGCGCCAGCAGCCCCCCCGGCGGGTCCTACGAGCAGTACTTC.

This rearrangement joins TRBV4-3 to TRBJ1-1; possibly TRBD1 for D (6 bases). Trimming took off 0 bases at V and 6 bases at J, with 17 bases between the two ends. Looked up from germline, CDR1 is LGHNA and CDR2 is YSLEER. This CDR3 is built from 16 residues. CDR3 sequence: CASSQDFTGHKSEAFF. CDR3 sequence (DNA): TGCGCCAGCAGCCAAGATTTTACAGGGCATAAGTCTGAAGCTTTCTTT.

The rearrangement joins TRBV29-1 to TRBJ1-2; the D gene is possibly TRBD1 (6 bases). The V end was cut by 4 bases, the J end by 4 bases, with 13 bases between. The CDR3 has 13 amino acids. Germline CDR1 is SQVTM and CDR2 is ANQGSEA. This CDR3 reads CSVGQGLVYGYTF. The CDR3 DNA reads as TGCAGCGTTGGTCAGGGGCTGGTCTATGGCTACACCTTC.

V gene TRBV4-2 combines with J gene TRBJ2-3, with 7 bases that match TRBD1. The V and J ends lost 4 bases and 0 bases, in that order; junction bases with no gene match: 13. The germline CDR1 and CDR2 sequences are LGHNA and YNFKEQ. The length of the CDR3 is 18 residues. In DNA form, the CDR3 reads TGTGCCAGCAGCCGGTGGGCTCCGGACAGGTCTAGCACAGATACGCAGTATTTT. Its protein product is CASSRWAPDRSSTDTQYF.

The rearrangement uses TRBV30 and TRBJ1-1, with D uncertain. CDR1 is GTSNPN, CDR2 SVGIG, per germline (reference sequence). CDR3 length: 13 amino acids. V was trimmed by 0 bases and J by 5 bases, leaving 10 bases between them. The CDR3 DNA reads TGTGCCTGGAGTGTAATCGGGTGGACTGAAGCTTTCTTT. This sequence encodes CAWSVIGWTEAFF.